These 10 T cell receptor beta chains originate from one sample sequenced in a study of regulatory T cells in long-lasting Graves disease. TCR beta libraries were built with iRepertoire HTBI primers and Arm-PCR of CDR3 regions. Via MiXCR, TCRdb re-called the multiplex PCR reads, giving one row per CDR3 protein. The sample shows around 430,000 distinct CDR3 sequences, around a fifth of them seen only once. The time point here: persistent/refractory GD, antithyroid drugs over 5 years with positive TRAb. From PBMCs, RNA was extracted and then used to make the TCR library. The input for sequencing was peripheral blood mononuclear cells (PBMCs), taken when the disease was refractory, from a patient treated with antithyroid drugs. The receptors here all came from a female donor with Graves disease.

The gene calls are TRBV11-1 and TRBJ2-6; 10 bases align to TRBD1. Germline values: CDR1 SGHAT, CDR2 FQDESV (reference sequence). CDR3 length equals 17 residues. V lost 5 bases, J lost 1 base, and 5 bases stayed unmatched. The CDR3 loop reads CASSPRTGGSGANVLTF. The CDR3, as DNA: TGTGCCAGCAGCCCCCGGACAGGGGGATCTGGGGCCAACGTCCTGACTTTC.

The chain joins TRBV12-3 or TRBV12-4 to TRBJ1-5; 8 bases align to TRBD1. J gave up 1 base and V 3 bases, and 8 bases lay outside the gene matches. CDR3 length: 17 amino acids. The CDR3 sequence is CASSFPQQGASNQPQHF. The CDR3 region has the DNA TGTGCCAGCAGTTTCCCGCAGCAGGGGGCCAGCAATCAGCCCCAGCATTTT.

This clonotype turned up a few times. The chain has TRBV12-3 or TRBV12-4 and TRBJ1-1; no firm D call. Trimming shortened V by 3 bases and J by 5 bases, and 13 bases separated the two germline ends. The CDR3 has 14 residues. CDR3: CASSFYGDGTEAFF. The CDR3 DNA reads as TGTGCCAGCAGTTTTTACGGGGATGGAACTGAAGCTTTCTTT.

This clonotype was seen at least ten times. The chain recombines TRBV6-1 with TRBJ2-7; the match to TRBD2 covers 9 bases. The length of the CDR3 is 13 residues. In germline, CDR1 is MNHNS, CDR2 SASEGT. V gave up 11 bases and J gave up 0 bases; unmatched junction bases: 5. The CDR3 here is CAGRLAASYEQYF. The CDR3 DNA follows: TGTGCCGGAAGACTAGCGGCCTCCTACGAGCAGTACTTC.

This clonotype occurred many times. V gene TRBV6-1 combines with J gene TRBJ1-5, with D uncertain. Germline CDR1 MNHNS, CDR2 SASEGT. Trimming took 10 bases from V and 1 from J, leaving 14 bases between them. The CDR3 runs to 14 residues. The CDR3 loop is CATVEGLSNQPQHF. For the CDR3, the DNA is TGTGCCACCGTAGAAGGGTTAAGCAATCAGCCCCAGCATTTT.

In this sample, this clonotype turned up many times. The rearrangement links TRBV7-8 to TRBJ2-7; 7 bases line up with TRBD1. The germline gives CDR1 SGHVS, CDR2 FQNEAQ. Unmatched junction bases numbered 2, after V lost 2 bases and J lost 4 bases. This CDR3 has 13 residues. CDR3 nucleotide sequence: TGTGCCAGCAGCTTATACAGGGGTTACGAGCAGTACTTC. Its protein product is CASSLYRGYEQYF. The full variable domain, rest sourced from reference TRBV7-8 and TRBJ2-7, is GAGVSQSPRYKVAKRGQDVALRCDPISGHVSLFWYQQALGQGPEFLTYFQNEAQLDKSGLPSDRFFAERPEGSVSTLKIQRTQQEDSAVYLCASSLYRGYEQYFGPGTRLTVT.

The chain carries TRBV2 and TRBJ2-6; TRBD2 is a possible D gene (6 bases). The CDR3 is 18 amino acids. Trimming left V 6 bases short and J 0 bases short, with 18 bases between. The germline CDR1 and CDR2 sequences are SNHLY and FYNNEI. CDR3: CASRKSGTGSSGANVLTF. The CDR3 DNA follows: TGTGCCAGCAGGAAGAGCGGAACCGGGAGCTCTGGGGCCAACGTCCTGACTTTC.

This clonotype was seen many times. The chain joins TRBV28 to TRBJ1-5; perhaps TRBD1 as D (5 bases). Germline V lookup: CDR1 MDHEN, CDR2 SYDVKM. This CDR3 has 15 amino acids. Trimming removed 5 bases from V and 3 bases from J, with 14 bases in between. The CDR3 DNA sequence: TGTGCCAGCAGTACTCCGGGACTTAACAATCAGCCCCAGCATTTT. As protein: CASSTPGLNNQPQHF.

The CDR3 sequence is CASSLDKSASGSDTQYF. The CDR3 bases are TGTGCCAGCAGCTTAGATAAATCGGCTAGCGGGTCAGATACGCAGTATTTT. V is TRBV11-2 and J is TRBJ2-3; 8 positions match TRBD2. The V gene's germline CDR1 is SGHAT and CDR2 FQNNGV. The ends lost 0 bases at V and 4 bases at J; junction bases unmatched: 9. This CDR3 comprises 17 residues.

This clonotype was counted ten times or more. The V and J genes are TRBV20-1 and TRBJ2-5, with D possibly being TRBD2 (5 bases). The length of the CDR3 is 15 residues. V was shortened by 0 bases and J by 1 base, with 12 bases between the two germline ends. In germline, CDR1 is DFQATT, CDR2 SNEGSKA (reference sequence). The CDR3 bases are TGCAGTGCTAGAGATCTCGAACGGGGCCAAGAGACCCAGTACTTC. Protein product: CSARDLERGQETQYF.